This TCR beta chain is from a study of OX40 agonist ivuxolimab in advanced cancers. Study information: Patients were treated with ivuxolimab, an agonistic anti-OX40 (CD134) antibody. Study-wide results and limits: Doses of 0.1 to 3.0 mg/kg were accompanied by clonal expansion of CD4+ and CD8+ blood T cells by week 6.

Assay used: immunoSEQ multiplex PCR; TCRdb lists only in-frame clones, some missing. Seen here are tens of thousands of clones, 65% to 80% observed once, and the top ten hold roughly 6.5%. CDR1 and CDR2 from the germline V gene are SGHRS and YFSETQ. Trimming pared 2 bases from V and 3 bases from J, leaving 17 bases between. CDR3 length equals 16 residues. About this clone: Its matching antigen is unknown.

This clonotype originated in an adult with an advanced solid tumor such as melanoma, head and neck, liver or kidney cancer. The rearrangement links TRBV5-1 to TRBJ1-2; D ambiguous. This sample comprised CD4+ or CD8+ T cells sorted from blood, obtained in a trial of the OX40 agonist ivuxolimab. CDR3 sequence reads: CASSFSSGPQDYGYTF. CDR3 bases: TGCGCCAGCAGCTTTAGCTCAGGCCCCCAGGACTATGGCTACACCTTC. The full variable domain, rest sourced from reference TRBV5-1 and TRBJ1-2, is KAGVTQTPRYLIKTRGQQVTLSCSPISGHRSVSWYQQTPGQGLQFLFEYFSETQRNKGNFPGRFSGRQFSNSRSEMNVSTLELGDSALYLCASSFSSGPQDYGYTFGSGTRLTVV.